Shown below are 32 T cell receptor beta chains from a single sample sequenced in a study of beta chain features in type 1 diabetes. General study findings and limits: People with Type 1 diabetes carried modestly yet significantly shorter TCRB CDR3s in all four CD4+ subsets.

For these TCRs, the target antigens are not known. Since all of the isolated RNA was reverse transcribed, expressed TCRB transcripts were what got sequenced. Produced via immunoSEQ multiplex PCR; TCRdb's table is partial and in-frame only. The sample lists 50,000 to 65,000 clones, roughly two fifths occurring once. Sequencing was performed on Tregs from blood. These receptors originate from a man aged 30 to 39 with type 1 diabetes.

CDR3 amino acids: CASSPRGQGTEAFF. The CDR3 coding sequence is TGTGCCAGCAGCCCCAGAGGACAGGGCACTGAAGCTTTCTTT. The chain carries TRBV7-2 and TRBJ1-1; 8 bases are a match to TRBD1. The CDR3 is 14 amino acids. Germline assignment: CDR1 SGHTA and CDR2 FQGNSA. V gave up 5 bases and J gave up 4 bases; unmatched junction bases: 6.

The genes are TRBV28 and TRBJ2-7, with 7 bases aligning to TRBD2. The CDR3 is made up of 13 amino acids. V lost 6 bases and J lost 2; bases outside the gene matches: 4. CDR1 is MDHEN and CDR2 is SYDVKM in the germline V gene. CDR3 sequence: CASRRGGTYEQYF. The DNA of the CDR3 is TGTGCCAGCAGGCGCGGGGGTACCTACGAGCAGTACTTC.

The chain carries TRBV27 and TRBJ1-5, with TRBD1 matching over 11 bases. The length of the CDR3 is 15 residues. CDR1 and CDR2 from the germline V gene are MNHEY and SMNVEV (reference sequence). With 5 bases clipped from V and 6 bases from J, the junction kept 6 bases outside the gene matches. CDR3 sequence: CASSPDRGRGQPQHF. DNA for the CDR3: TGTGCCAGCAGTCCGGACAGGGGGCGCGGTCAGCCCCAGCATTTT.

The chain links TRBV27 to TRBJ2-7, with 8 positions matching TRBD1. The V gene's germline CDR1 is MNHEY and CDR2 SMNVEV (reference sequence). The V and J ends lost 6 bases and 12 bases, in that order; junction bases with no gene match: 13. The CDR3 is 13 amino acids. The CDR3 region is CASSLSGTGPRYF. DNA for the CDR3: TGTGCCAGCAGCCTTTCCGGGACAGGCCCGCGGTACTTC.

The rearrangement joins TRBV7-2 to TRBJ2-1; tentative D call: TRBD2 (6 bases). Trimming removed 1 base at V and 9 bases at J, with 16 bases between. Germline values: CDR1 SGHTA, CDR2 FQGNSA. The CDR3 totals 15 residues. CDR3 coding DNA: TGTGCCAGCAGCTTAGGGGGGGACTGGCGGCCTGAGCAGTTCTTC. This translates into CASSLGGDWRPEQFF. Full variable domain (missing parts from reference TRBV7-2 and TRBJ2-1): GAGVSQSPSNKVTEKGKDVELRCDPISGHTALYWYRQSLGQGLEFLIYFQGNSAPDKSGLPSDRFSAERTGGSVSTLTIQRTQQEDSAVYLCASSLGGDWRPEQFFGPGTRLTVL.

This clone was recorded a few times. The chain carries TRBV11-2 and TRBJ1-2; 7 positions agree with TRBD1. V lost 5 bases, J lost 4 bases, and 10 bases stayed unmatched. The CDR3 is 15 amino acids. Germline V gene data show CDR1 as SGHAT and CDR2 as FQNNGV. CDR3 in DNA: TGTGCCAGCAGCCAGGGACAGATCGAAACCTATGGCTACACCTTC. Encoded protein: CASSQGQIETYGYTF. Filled out from reference TRBV11-2 and TRBJ1-2, the complete variable domain reads EAGVAQSPRYKIIEKRQSVAFWCNPISGHATLYWYQQILGQGPKLLIQFQNNGVVDDSQLPKDRFSAERLKGVDSTLKIQPAKLEDSAVYLCASSQGQIETYGYTFGSGTRLTVV.

The rearrangement joins TRBV5-4 to TRBJ1-1, with D uncertain. Trimming left V 2 bases short and J 1 base short, with 9 bases between. The germline CDR1 and CDR2 sequences are SGHNT and YYREEE (reference sequence). The CDR3 is 14 residues long. CDR3: CASSLKGGNTEAFF. The DNA of the CDR3 is TGTGCCAGCAGCTTAAAGGGAGGGAACACTGAAGCTTTCTTT.

The CDR3 bases are TGTGCCAGCAGCTCGTGGGGGGTTAGCACAGATACGCAGTATTTT. The encoded protein is CASSSWGVSTDTQYF. The rearrangement joins TRBV11-2 to TRBJ2-3; D is possibly TRBD2 (6 bases). This CDR3 comprises 15 residues. CDR1 and CDR2 from the germline V gene are SGHAT and FQNNGV. The germline V and J ends were trimmed by 4 bases and 0 bases, with 11 bases remaining between them.

The V and J genes are TRBV7-9 and TRBJ1-5; a weak D match, TRBD1 (6 bases). Per germline, CDR1 SEHNR and CDR2 FQNEAQ (reference sequence). V was cut by 5 bases and J by 5 bases, with 10 bases left in between. CDR3 size: 13 residues. The CDR3: CASSLQGDQPQHF. The CDR3 bases are TGTGCCAGCAGCCTACAGGGCGATCAGCCCCAGCATTTT.

This clone showed up just a few times. Here the CDR3 reads CASSLGQGVDQPQHF. CDR3 in DNA: TGTGCCAGCAGCTTGGGACAGGGTGTGGATCAGCCCCAGCATTTT. The chain couples TRBV5-6 to TRBJ1-5; TRBD1 matches 7 bases. Trimming cost V 0 bases and J 5 bases; bases outside gene matches: 5. Germline CDR1 and CDR2: SGHDT and YYEEEE. The CDR3 runs to 15 residues.

A single count supports this clone. V usage is TRBV15 and J usage is TRBJ2-1; 7 bases fit TRBD2. The V gene end was trimmed by 5 bases and the J gene end by 5 bases; junction bases not matched to a gene: 9. Germline V gene sequence: CDR1 LNHNV, CDR2 YYDKDF (reference sequence). This CDR3 contains 15 residues. CDR3 in DNA: TGTGCCACCAGCCCGAGATGGGGGGGAGACAATGAGCAGTTCTTC. This gives the protein CATSPRWGGDNEQFF.

This clone has only a few counts. The rearrangement links TRBV23-1 to TRBJ2-5; D unclear. The J call is uncertain, as TRBJ2-7 better fits the DNA end. TRBV23-1 qualifies as an ORF whose function is uncertain. This CDR3 comprises 12 residues. The CDR3 nucleotides are TGCGCCAGCAGTCAATCAGACACCGAGCAGTACTTC. Its protein is CASSQSDTEQYF.

The chain employs TRBV6-1 and TRBJ2-3; D call uncertain. This CDR3 contains 13 residues. V lost 1 base to trimming and J lost 4 bases, with 6 bases between them. Per germline, CDR1 MNHNS and CDR2 SASEGT. Written as DNA, the CDR3 is TGTGCCAGCAGTGAAGGTCCAGCAGATACGCAGTATTTT. Its translation is CASSEGPADTQYF.

There are a few counts of this clone. The genes are TRBV6-6 and TRBJ2-7; 8 nucleotides agree with TRBD2. CDR3 length: 13 amino acids. After removal of 4 bases from V and 3 bases from J, the junction contained 2 bases not matched to a gene. Germline lookup yields CDR1 MNHNY and CDR2 SVGAGI (reference sequence). DNA of the CDR3: TGTGCCAGCAGTTTTCGGGAGGGCTACGAGCAGTACTTC. Residues: CASSFREGYEQYF.

This clone was observed a few times. The rearrangement joins TRBV30 to TRBJ1-2, with 8 bases lining up with TRBD1. The CDR3 is made up of 12 amino acids. CDR1 GTSNPN and CDR2 SVGIG come from the germline V gene (reference sequence). V lost 5 bases, J lost 8 bases, and 7 bases stayed unmatched. The CDR3 DNA sequence: TGTGCCTGGTCCAGGGGGCTGGAGGGCTACACCTTC. Encoded protein: CAWSRGLEGYTF.

A few counts support this clone. The chain combines TRBV5-4 with TRBJ2-2; 7 bases are a match to TRBD1. CDR1 SGHNT and CDR2 YYREEE come from the germline V gene (reference sequence). CDR3 length: 16 amino acids. V lost 5 bases, J lost 2 bases, and 9 bases stayed unmatched. The CDR3 DNA reads as TGTGCCAGCAGGTCAGCACAGGGGAGAAACACCGGGGAGCTGTTTTTT. Residues: CASRSAQGRNTGELFF.

This chain links TRBV6-1 with TRBJ2-3; 9 bases line up with TRBD2. This CDR3 has 15 amino acids. Germline trimming cut 6 bases from V and 3 bases from J; bases unmatched to any gene: 7. Germline lookup yields CDR1 MNHNS and CDR2 SASEGT. The DNA for the CDR3 is TGTGCCAGCAGAAGGACTAGCGTGGGAACAGATACGCAGTATTTT. Its protein product is CASRRTSVGTDTQYF.

The chain has TRBV29-1 and TRBJ2-6, with D possibly matching TRBD2 (6 bases). The CDR3 is 14 residues long. Per the germline V gene, CDR1 is SQVTM and CDR2 is ANQGSEA. Trimming took off 4 bases at V and 2 bases at J, with 9 bases between the two ends. The CDR3 loop reads CSVGGDTGANVLTF. The DNA for the CDR3 is TGCAGCGTTGGGGGGGATACTGGGGCCAACGTCCTGACTTTC.

The sample holds a few counts of this clone. The J gene is TRBJ2-7, the V gene TRBV6-5; D possibly corresponds to TRBD2 (5 bases). CDR3 length: 14 residues. The germline V and J ends were trimmed by 3 bases and 3 bases, with 12 bases remaining between them. CDR1 is MNHEY, CDR2 SVGAGI, per germline. CDR3: CASSYGRAYYEQYF. In DNA form, the CDR3 reads TGTGCCAGCAGTTATGGGCGGGCTTACTACGAGCAGTACTTC.

The V and J genes are TRBV11-1 and TRBJ1-1, with 9 bases lining up with TRBD1. Trimming removed 5 bases from V and 9 bases from J; junction bases left unmatched: 4. There are 12 residues in the CDR3. The V gene's germline CDR1 is SGHAT and CDR2 FQDESV (reference sequence). The CDR3 here is CASSPGTGKAFF. CDR3 nucleotide sequence: TGTGCCAGCAGCCCTGGGACAGGGAAAGCTTTCTTT.

The rearrangement links TRBV7-6 to TRBJ2-5; no clear D gene. The CDR3 is made up of 15 amino acids. V was cut by 1 base and J by 5 bases, with 14 bases left in between. Germline values: CDR1 SGHVS, CDR2 FNYEAQ. CDR3 in amino acids: CASSLGLQPDETQYF. CDR3 in DNA: TGTGCCAGCAGCTTAGGATTACAACCAGATGAGACCCAGTACTTC.

This clone turned up a few times. The chain combines TRBV4-2 with TRBJ2-1; tentatively, D is TRBD2 (5 bases). The germline V gene has CDR1 LGHNA and CDR2 YNFKEQ. V lost 4 bases and J 6 bases, leaving 16 bases between the germline ends. The CDR3 has 15 residues. CDR3 nucleotides: TGTGCCAGCAGCCTACACCCCGGGATTCGCAATGAGCAGTTCTTC. It codes for CASSLHPGIRNEQFF.

The V gene is TRBV28, the J gene TRBJ1-5, with D possibly TRBD1 on 5 matching bases. Germline V gene data show CDR1 as MDHEN and CDR2 as SYDVKM. CDR3 length: 16 residues. V gave up 3 bases and J gave up 2 bases, with 14 bases separating them. The CDR3 DNA is TGTGCCAGCAGTTTCCAGGGAACCCTTGGCAATCAGCCCCAGCATTTT. It specifies CASSFQGTLGNQPQHF.

The chain couples TRBV18 to TRBJ1-2, with 8 bases lining up with TRBD1. After removal of 4 bases from V and 0 bases from J, the junction contained 16 bases not matched to a gene. This CDR3 comprises 19 residues. Germline CDR1 is KGHSH and CDR2 is LQKENI. CDR3 residues: CASSLPPLTTGQANYGYTF. CDR3 coding DNA: TGTGCCAGCTCACTCCCTCCCCTAACCACGGGACAGGCTAACTATGGCTACACCTTC. The full variable domain, with the rest looked up from reference TRBV18 and TRBJ1-2, is NAGVMQNPRHLVRRRGQEARLRCSPMKGHSHVYWYRQLPEEGLKFMVYLQKENIIDESGMPKERFSAEFPKEGPSILRIQQVVRGDSAAYFCASSLPPLTTGQANYGYTFGSGTRLTVV.

The V and J genes are TRBV14 and TRBJ2-5; maybe TRBD2 (5 bases). The V and J ends lost 5 bases and 3 bases respectively, with 10 bases between them. This CDR3 is 13 amino acids long. The germline V gene has CDR1 SGHDN and CDR2 FVKESK. CDR3 residues: CASSASSKETQYF. In DNA form, the CDR3 reads TGTGCCAGCAGCGCTAGCAGCAAAGAGACCCAGTACTTC.

This clone was observed once. V gene TRBV23-1 combines with J gene TRBJ1-1, with 10 bases that match TRBD1. TRBV23-1 is marked as an open reading frame, function uncertain. CDR3 length: 17 residues. V lost 3 bases, J lost 5 bases, and 12 bases stayed unmatched. For the CDR3, the DNA is TGCGCCAGCAGTCAGTTGACAGGGGGCGAGGGAGAGACTGAAGCTTTCTTT. The encoded protein is CASSQLTGGEGETEAFF.

The rearrangement joins TRBV19 to TRBJ1-4; D gene uncertain. V was clipped by 3 bases and J by 8 bases, with 19 bases between them. The CDR3 totals 16 residues. Germline V gene data show CDR1 as LNHDA and CDR2 as SQIVND (reference sequence). CDR3 protein: CASSILRPTEEEKLFF. The CDR3 DNA is TGTGCCAGTAGTATCCTAAGACCGACCGAGGAGGAAAAACTGTTTTTT. The full variable domain, with the rest looked up from reference TRBV19 and TRBJ1-4, is DGGITQSPKYLFRKEGQNVTLSCEQNLNHDAMYWYRQDPGQGLRLIYYSQIVNDFQKGDIAEGYSVSREKKESFPLTVTSAQKNPTAFYLCASSILRPTEEEKLFFGSGTQLSVL.

The chain carries TRBV19 and TRBJ1-2; D call uncertain. CDR1 LNHDA and CDR2 SQIVND come from the germline V gene (reference sequence). Deletions cut 4 bases from V and 7 bases from J, with 19 bases between. CDR3 length: 15 amino acids. CDR3 sequence: CASSKWAATDIGYTF. As DNA, the CDR3 is TGTGCCAGTAGTAAGTGGGCAGCCACCGATATTGGCTACACCTTC.

This clone was counted a few times. J is TRBJ2-1 and V is TRBV4-2; D perhaps matches TRBD2 (6 bases). The CDR3 contains 13 residues. Trimming shortened V by 0 bases and J by 10 bases, and 10 bases separated the two germline ends. Germline values: CDR1 LGHNA, CDR2 YNFKEQ. CDR3 loop: CASSQDWGDEQFF. DNA for the CDR3: TGTGCCAGCAGCCAAGATTGGGGGGACGAGCAGTTCTTC.

This clone was counted only a few times. The rearrangement uses TRBV7-2 and TRBJ1-1; a possible D gene is TRBD1 (6 bases). V was cut by 10 bases and J by 4 bases, with 10 bases left in between. The germline CDR1 and CDR2 sequences are SGHTA and FQGNSA. The CDR3 sequence is 11 residues long. CDR3 in DNA: TGTGCCAACAGACAGGTCACTGAAGCTTTCTTT. The encoded protein is CANRQVTEAFF. Filled out from reference TRBV7-2 and TRBJ1-1, the complete variable domain reads GAGVSQSPSNKVTEKGKDVELRCDPISGHTALYWYRQSLGQGLEFLIYFQGNSAPDKSGLPSDRFSAERTGGSVSTLTIQRTQQEDSAVYLCANRQVTEAFFGQGTRLTVV.

The chain combines TRBV7-8 with TRBJ1-5, with D maybe TRBD1 (5 bases). Germline CDR1 and CDR2: SGHVS and FQNEAQ. V was pared by 1 base and J by 5 bases, with 12 bases between. The CDR3 extends over 15 amino acids. The CDR3 sequence: CASSLGSGLYQPQHF. The DNA of the CDR3 is TGTGCCAGCAGCTTAGGGTCAGGGCTTTATCAGCCCCAGCATTTT.

The chain has TRBV5-1 and TRBJ2-7; D unclear. CDR3 size: 14 residues. V was clipped by 0 bases and J by 0 bases, with 7 bases between them. Germline lookup yields CDR1 SGHRS and CDR2 YFSETQ. The CDR3 DNA sequence: TGCGCCAGCAGCTTGGCCACTACCTCCTACGAGCAGTACTTC. It is translated as CASSLATTSYEQYF.